The present entry profiles one T cell receptor beta chain with its context. Its specificity is not known. These data originate in a study of cytomegalovirus exposure and HLA in healthy donors. Study-level findings and limits: TCR beta V- and J-gene trimming was later associated with a missense DCLRE1C variant. In a later analysis, approximately 18,000 TCR beta sequences were associated with HLA alleles at 0.05 false discovery rate. The productive fraction for most TCR beta V segments was about 87% or about 30% in an earlier analysis. Presence/absence analysis assumed near-uniform sequencing depth across donors.

Germline V gene data show CDR1 as SGDLS and CDR2 as YYNGEE. Trimming stripped 0 bases from V and 4 bases from J, with 13 bases between. The length of the CDR3 is 15 residues. PCR primers comprised 60 Vbeta and 13 Jbeta primers. Sequencing was performed with immunoSEQ multiplex PCR; in TCRdb, only in-frame clones are kept and a portion is missing. This sample has under 150,000 clones, with around 71% found just once. The sequence was collected from a woman aged 60-70 years in good health and CMV-seropositive. The chain combines TRBV9 with TRBJ1-2, with D maybe TRBD1 (5 bases). The sequenced material came from PBMCs. The CDR3, as DNA: TGTGCCAGCAGCGTAGACCTGGGGCAGGGCTATGGCTACACCTTC. Protein sequence: CASSVDLGQGYGYTF.